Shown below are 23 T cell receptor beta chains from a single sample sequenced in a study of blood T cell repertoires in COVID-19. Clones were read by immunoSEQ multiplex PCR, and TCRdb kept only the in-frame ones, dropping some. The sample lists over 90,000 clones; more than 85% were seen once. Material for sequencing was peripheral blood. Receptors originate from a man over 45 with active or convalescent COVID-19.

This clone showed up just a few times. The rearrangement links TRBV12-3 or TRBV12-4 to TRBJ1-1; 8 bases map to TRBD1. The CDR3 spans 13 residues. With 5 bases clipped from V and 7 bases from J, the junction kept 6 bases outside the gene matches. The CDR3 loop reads CASSPQGGVEAFF. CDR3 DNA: TGTGCCAGCAGTCCACAGGGGGGAGTTGAAGCTTTCTTT.

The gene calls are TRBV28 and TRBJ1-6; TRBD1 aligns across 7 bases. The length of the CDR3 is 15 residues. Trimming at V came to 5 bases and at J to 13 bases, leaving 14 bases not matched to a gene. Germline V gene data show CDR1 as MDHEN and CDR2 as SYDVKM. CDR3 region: CASSPNLTGQGPLHF. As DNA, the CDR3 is TGTGCCAGCAGTCCAAACCTGACAGGGCAGGGTCCCCTCCACTTT.

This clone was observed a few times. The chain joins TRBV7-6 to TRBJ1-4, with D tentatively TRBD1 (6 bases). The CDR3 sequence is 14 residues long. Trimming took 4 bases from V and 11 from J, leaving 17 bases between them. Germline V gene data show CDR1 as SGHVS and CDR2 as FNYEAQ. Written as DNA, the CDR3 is TGTGCCAGCAGCTCAGGACAGAATGTCGGGAAACTGTTTTTT. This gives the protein CASSSGQNVGKLFF. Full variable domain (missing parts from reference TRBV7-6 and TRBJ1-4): GAGVSQSPRYKVTKRGQDVALRCDPISGHVSLYWYRQALGQGPEFLTYFNYEAQQDKSGLPNDRFSAERPEGSISTLTIQRTEQRDSAMYRCASSSGQNVGKLFFGSGTQLSVL.

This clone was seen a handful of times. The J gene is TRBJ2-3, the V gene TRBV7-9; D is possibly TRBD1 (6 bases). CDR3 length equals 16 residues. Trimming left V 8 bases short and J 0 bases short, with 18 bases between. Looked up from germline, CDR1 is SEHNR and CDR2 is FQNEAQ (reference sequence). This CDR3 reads CASSPEGHLSTDTQYF. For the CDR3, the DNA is TGTGCCAGCTCCCCTGAGGGACACCTTAGCACAGATACGCAGTATTTT.

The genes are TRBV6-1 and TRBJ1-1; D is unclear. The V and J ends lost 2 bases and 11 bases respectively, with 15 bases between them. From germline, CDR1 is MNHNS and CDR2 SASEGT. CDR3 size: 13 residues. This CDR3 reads CASSERENNWAFF. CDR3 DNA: TGTGCCAGCAGTGAAAGGGAGAATAATTGGGCTTTCTTT.

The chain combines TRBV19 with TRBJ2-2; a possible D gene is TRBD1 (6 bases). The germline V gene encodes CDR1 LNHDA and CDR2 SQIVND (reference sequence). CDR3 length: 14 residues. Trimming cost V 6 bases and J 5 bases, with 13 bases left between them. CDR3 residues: CASRDRPLTGELFF. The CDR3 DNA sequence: TGTGCCAGTAGAGACAGGCCACTTACCGGGGAGCTGTTTTTT.

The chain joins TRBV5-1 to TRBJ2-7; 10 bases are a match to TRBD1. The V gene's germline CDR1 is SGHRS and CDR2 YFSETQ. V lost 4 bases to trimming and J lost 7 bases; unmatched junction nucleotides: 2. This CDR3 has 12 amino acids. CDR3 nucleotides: TGCGCCAGCAGCAAGGACAGGGGGGAGCAGTACTTC. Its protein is CASSKDRGEQYF.

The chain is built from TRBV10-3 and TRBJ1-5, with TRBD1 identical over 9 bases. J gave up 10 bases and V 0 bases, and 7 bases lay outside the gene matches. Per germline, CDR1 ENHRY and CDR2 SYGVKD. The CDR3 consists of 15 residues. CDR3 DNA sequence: TGTGCCATCAGTGAGTCAACGGGACAGGGTATTCCCCAGCATTTT. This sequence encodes CAISESTGQGIPQHF.

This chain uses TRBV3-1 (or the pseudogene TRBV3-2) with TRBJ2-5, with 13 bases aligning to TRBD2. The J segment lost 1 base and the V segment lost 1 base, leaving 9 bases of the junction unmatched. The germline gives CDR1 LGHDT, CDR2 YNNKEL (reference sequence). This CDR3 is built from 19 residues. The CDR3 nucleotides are TGTGCCAGCAGCCAAGGATTTACGACTAGCGGGGGGTTCCAAGAGACCCAGTACTTC. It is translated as CASSQGFTTSGGFQETQYF.

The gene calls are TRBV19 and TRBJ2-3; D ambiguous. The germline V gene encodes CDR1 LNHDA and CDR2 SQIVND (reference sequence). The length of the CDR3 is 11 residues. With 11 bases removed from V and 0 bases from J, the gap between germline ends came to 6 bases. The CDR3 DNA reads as TGTGCCCCTAATAGCACAGATACGCAGTATTTT. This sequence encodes CAPNSTDTQYF.

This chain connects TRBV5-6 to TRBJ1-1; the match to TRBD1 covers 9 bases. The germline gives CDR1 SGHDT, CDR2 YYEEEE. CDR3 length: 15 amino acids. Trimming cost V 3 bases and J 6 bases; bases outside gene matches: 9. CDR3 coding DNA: TGTGCCAGCAGCTACCGGGACAGGGTAACGGCTGAAGCTTTCTTT. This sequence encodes CASSYRDRVTAEAFF.

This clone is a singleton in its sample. The CDR3 region has the DNA TGCGCCAGCAGTGAGTCCGGACAGCCGAACACTGAAGCTTTCTTT. This sequence encodes CASSESGQPNTEAFF. This rearrangement joins TRBV10-1 to TRBJ1-1, with a weak D call TRBD1 (6 bases). CDR1 and CDR2 from the germline V gene are WNHNN and SYGVQD (reference sequence). Trimming cost V 0 bases and J 1 base, with 9 bases left between them. This CDR3 has 15 residues.

CDR3 in DNA: TGTGCCAGCAGTTACCCCGGCGTCCCCGGGAATTCACCCCTCCACTTT. As protein: CASSYPGVPGNSPLHF. This rearrangement joins TRBV28 to TRBJ1-6; D gene uncertain. This CDR3 comprises 16 residues. Germline CDR1 reads MDHEN; CDR2 reads SYDVKM. Trimming pared 4 bases from V and 7 bases from J, leaving 17 bases between.

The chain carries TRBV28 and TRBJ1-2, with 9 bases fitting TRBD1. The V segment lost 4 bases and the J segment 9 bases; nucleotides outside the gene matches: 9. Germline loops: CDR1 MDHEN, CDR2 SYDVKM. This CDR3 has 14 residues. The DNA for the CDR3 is TGTGCCAGCAGTTCCCCCGGGACAGGGTGGCGCTACACCTTC. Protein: CASSSPGTGWRYTF.

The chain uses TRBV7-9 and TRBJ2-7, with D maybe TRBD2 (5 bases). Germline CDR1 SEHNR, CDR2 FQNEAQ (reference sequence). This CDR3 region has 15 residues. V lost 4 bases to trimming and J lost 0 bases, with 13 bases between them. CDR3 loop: CASSSPRASSYEQYF. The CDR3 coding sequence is TGTGCCAGCAGCTCCCCGAGGGCTAGCTCCTACGAGCAGTACTTC.

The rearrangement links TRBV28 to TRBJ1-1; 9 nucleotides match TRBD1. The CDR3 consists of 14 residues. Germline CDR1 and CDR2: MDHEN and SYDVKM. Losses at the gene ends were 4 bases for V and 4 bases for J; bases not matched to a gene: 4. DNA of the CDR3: TGTGCCAGCAGTTCCGGACAGGGGACCACTGAAGCTTTCTTT. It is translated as CASSSGQGTTEAFF.

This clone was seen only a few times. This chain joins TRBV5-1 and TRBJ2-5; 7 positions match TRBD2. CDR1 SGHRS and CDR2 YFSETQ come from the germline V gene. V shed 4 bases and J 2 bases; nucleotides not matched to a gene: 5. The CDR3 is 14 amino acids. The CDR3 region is CASSGGGDQETQYF. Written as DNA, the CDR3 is TGCGCCAGCAGCGGGGGAGGGGATCAAGAGACCCAGTACTTC.

The CDR3 sequence is CSVVPRQFIPNYGYTF. CDR3 nucleotides: TGCAGCGTTGTTCCAAGACAGTTTATCCCAAACTATGGCTACACCTTC. The rearrangement uses TRBV29-1 and TRBJ1-2; a possible D gene is TRBD1 (5 bases). The germline CDR1 and CDR2 sequences are SQVTM and ANQGSEA. Deletions cut 4 bases from V and 2 bases from J, with 20 bases between. The CDR3 loop spans 16 amino acids.

The CDR3 region is CASSFSPLANEQFF. The CDR3 DNA follows: TGTGCCAGCAGTTTTTCCCCACTAGCCAATGAGCAGTTCTTC. The chain is built from TRBV27 and TRBJ2-1, with a tentative D call TRBD2 (6 bases). V was pared by 3 bases and J by 6 bases, with 12 bases between. Germline lookup yields CDR1 MNHEY and CDR2 SMNVEV (reference sequence). This CDR3 region has 14 residues.

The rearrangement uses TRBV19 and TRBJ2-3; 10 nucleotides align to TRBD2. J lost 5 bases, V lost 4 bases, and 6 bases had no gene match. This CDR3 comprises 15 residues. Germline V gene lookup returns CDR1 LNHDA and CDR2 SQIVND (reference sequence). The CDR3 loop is CASSTGTSAGDTQYF. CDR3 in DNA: TGTGCCAGTAGTACAGGGACTAGCGCTGGAGATACGCAGTATTTT.

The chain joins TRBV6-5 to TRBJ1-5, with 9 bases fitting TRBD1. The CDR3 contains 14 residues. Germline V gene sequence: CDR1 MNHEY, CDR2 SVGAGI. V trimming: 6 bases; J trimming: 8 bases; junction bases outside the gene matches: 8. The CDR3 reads CASSQDRGGKPQHF. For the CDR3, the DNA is TGTGCCAGCAGCCAGGACAGGGGAGGAAAGCCCCAGCATTTT.

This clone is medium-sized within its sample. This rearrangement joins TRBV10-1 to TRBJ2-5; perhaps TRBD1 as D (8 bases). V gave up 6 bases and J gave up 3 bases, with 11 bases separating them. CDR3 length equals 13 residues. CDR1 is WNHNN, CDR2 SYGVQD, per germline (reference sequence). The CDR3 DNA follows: TGCGCCAGCAGCACAGGGGGGGAAGAGACCCAGTACTTC. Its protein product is CASSTGGEETQYF.

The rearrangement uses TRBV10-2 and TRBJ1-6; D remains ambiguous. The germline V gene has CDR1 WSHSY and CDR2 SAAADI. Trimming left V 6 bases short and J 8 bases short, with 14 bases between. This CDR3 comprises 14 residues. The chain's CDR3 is CASRPGSPYSPLHF. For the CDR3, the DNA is TGCGCCAGCAGGCCCGGGTCCCCCTATTCACCCCTCCACTTT.